This entry describes one T cell receptor beta chain. Here immunoSEQ multiplex PCR was the method, and the copy in TCRdb shows in-frame clones only, minus some. The sample holds roughly 330,000 clones; 87% are singletons and the top ten take about 5.7%. Living in about 25 US areas, the participants were between roughly 18 and 90 years of age. This specimen belongs to a study of blood T cell repertoires in COVID-19. V shed 6 bases and J shed 2 bases, with 15 bases lying between them. This CDR3 is 14 amino acids long. Germline assignment: CDR1 SGHRS and CDR2 YFSETQ. The sequence was collected from a woman aged 25 to 39 who had recovered from COVID-19. Material: PBMCs or T cells enriched from blood (not recorded which). The chain joins TRBV5-1 to TRBJ2-7; perhaps TRBD1 as D (6 bases). The CDR3 region has the DNA TGCGCCAGCAACTTCCGGGACACGACCTACGAGCAGTACTTC. Translation gives CASNFRDTTYEQYF.